Below, 10 T cell receptor beta chains from the same sample are listed, as sequenced in a study of blood T cell repertoires in COVID-19. Measured with immunoSEQ multiplex PCR; TCRdb has only the in-frame clones, and not every one. The table shows around 100,000 clones, with approximately 83% occurring only once. Material for sequencing was peripheral blood. The receptors here all came from a man in his fifties or sixties with acute or convalescent COVID-19.

V and J are TRBV10-3 and TRBJ2-4, with 8 bases that match TRBD1. The CDR3 covers 16 residues. Per germline, CDR1 ENHRY and CDR2 SYGVKD. The junction had 4 bases not matched to a gene; V was cut back by 3 bases and J by 0 bases. The CDR3 protein is CAISDTTGAAKNIQYF. The CDR3 DNA follows: TGTGCCATCAGTGATACGACAGGGGCAGCCAAAAACATTCAGTACTTC.

This chain joins TRBV24-1 and TRBJ1-1; TRBD1 agrees at 9 bases. The CDR3 contains 15 residues. With V trimmed by 3 bases and J by 5 bases, 6 bases remained unmatched. Per germline, CDR1 KGHDR and CDR2 SFDVKD. The CDR3, as DNA: TGTGCCACCAGTGATCCTACAGGGGGCCGGACTGAAGCTTTCTTT. Its translation: CATSDPTGGRTEAFF.

The chain is built from TRBV30 and TRBJ2-7, with 7 nucleotides matching TRBD2. CDR1 and CDR2 from the germline V gene are GTSNPN and SVGIG (reference sequence). The CDR3 extends over 14 amino acids. V lost 0 bases, J lost 3 bases, and 5 bases stayed unmatched. The CDR3 reads CAWSVVGGYYEQYF. The DNA of the CDR3 is TGTGCCTGGAGTGTAGTCGGGGGGTACTACGAGCAGTACTTC.

This clone came up once. The gene calls are TRBV7-8 and TRBJ1-5, with D maybe TRBD1 (5 bases). Per germline, CDR1 SGHVS and CDR2 FQNEAQ. V was trimmed by 5 bases and J by 3 bases, leaving 14 bases between them. The CDR3 consists of 15 residues. This CDR3 is CASSLGGAANQPQHF. The CDR3 DNA is TGTGCCAGCAGCCTTGGAGGGGCGGCCAATCAGCCCCAGCATTTT.

The chain has TRBV4-1 and TRBJ1-2; the match to TRBD1 covers 9 bases. This CDR3 spans 15 amino acids. The germline gives CDR1 MGHRA, CDR2 YSYEKL. Trimming removed 1 base from V and 4 bases from J; junction bases left unmatched: 4. In DNA, the CDR3 is TGCGCCAGCAGCCAAGTGGACAGGGGTCCCTATGGCTACACCTTC. Amino acid sequence: CASSQVDRGPYGYTF.

V usage is TRBV29-1 and J usage is TRBJ2-1; D gene ambiguous. Germline V gives CDR1 SQVTM, CDR2 ANQGSEA. The CDR3 is 12 residues long. The V and J ends lost 2 bases and 7 bases respectively, with 9 bases between them. The CDR3 DNA reads as TGCAGCGTTGAAAGCCTGACAAATGAGCAGTTCTTC. It is translated as CSVESLTNEQFF.

This chain connects TRBV4-3 to TRBJ2-7; D is perhaps TRBD2 (5 bases). V lost 0 bases, J lost 1 base, and 7 bases lay in between. The CDR3 covers 14 residues. Germline-derived CDR1 and CDR2 are LGHNA and YSLEER. The CDR3 DNA reads TGCGCCAGCAGCCAAGATGAGGGTTCCTACGAGCAGTACTTC. This encodes CASSQDEGSYEQYF.

The V call is TRBV29-1, the J call TRBJ1-3; D may be TRBD1 (6 bases). V lost 6 bases and J lost 3, with 15 bases in between. Germline CDR1 SQVTM, CDR2 ANQGSEA. The CDR3 totals 14 residues. CDR3 sequence reads: CSVAGQTLGNTIYF. The CDR3 bases are TGCAGCGTGGCCGGACAGACTCTTGGAAACACCATATATTTT.

The chain carries TRBV4-3 and TRBJ2-1, with 9 bases aligning to TRBD1. V shed 4 bases and J 6 bases; nucleotides not matched to a gene: 7. The CDR3 is 15 residues long. Germline V lookup: CDR1 LGHNA, CDR2 YSLEER. CDR3 coding DNA: TGCGCCAGCAGCCCCCTGGACAGGGGCTTCAATGAGCAGTTCTTC. This sequence encodes CASSPLDRGFNEQFF.

The genes are TRBV5-4 and TRBJ2-7; 7 nucleotides align to TRBD2. This CDR3 has 14 residues. Germline CDR1 SGHNT, CDR2 YYREEE (reference sequence). Trimming cost V 1 base and J 6 bases; bases outside gene matches: 7. The CDR3 DNA follows: TGTGCCAGCAGCTTGAACGGGGGGTTCGTCGAGCAGTACTTC. It yields the protein CASSLNGGFVEQYF.